The clone carrying this T cell receptor beta chain appeared a few times. Each CDR3 protein is one row after TCRdb ran MiXCR on the 5' RACE reads. The table records about 190,000 distinct CDR3 sequences, about 15% of them present only once. Healthy Caucasians alone served as donors. This specimen comes from a study of identical twins. Between the trimmed V and J ends, which lost 6 bases and 1 base, there was a span of 12 bases. Looked up from germline, CDR1 is SEHNR and CDR2 is FQNEAQ (reference sequence). CDR3 length equals 14 residues. In addition, the sample was reused for a study of T cells expressing NK-cell markers.

The chain employs TRBV7-9 and TRBJ2-5; D call uncertain. The sequencing input was CD8+ T cells sorted from blood. The source of this sequence is a woman between 18 and 29 years old in good health. This CDR3 is CASSSTWGQETQYF. The CDR3 DNA reads TGTGCCAGCAGTTCGACATGGGGCCAAGAGACCCAGTACTTC.